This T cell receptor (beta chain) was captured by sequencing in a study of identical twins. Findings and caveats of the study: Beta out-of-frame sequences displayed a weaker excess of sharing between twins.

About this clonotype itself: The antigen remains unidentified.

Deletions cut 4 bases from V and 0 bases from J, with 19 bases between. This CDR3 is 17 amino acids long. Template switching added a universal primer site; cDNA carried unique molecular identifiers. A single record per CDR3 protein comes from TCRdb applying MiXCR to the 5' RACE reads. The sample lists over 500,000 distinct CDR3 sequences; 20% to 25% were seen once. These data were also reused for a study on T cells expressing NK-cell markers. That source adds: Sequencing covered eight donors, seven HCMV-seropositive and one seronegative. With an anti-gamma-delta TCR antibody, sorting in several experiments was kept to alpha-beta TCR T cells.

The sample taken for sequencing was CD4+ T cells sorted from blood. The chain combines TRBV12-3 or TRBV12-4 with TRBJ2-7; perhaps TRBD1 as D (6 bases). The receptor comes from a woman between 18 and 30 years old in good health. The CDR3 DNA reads TGTGCCAGCAGTTCCCGCTTGGGTACAGGGAGCTCCTACGAGCAGTACTTC. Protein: CASSSRLGTGSSYEQYF.